This TCR beta chain came from a study of OX40 agonist ivuxolimab in advanced cancers. Study-level information: Six ivuxolimab dose levels, 0.01 to 10 mg/kg, were given intravenously every 2 weeks. Three partial responders included one hepatocellular carcinoma patient and two cutaneous melanoma patients. General study results and limits: The CD4+ and CD8+ T cells in the blood had expanded clonally by week 6 at 0.1 to 3.0 mg/kg.

The CDR3 runs 19 residues. CDR1 and CDR2 (germline): SNHLY, FYNNEI. V was clipped by 7 bases and J by 3 bases; unmatched bases: 14. Sequencing used immunoSEQ multiplex PCR; TCRdb keeps in-frame clones, though not all of them. The sample carries 40,000 or so clones, about 90% recorded once. Notes on this clone: The target antigen is unknown.

With baseline, cycle 4 day 1, and cycle 7 day 1 as timepoints, blood was sampled. The chain has TRBV2 and TRBJ2-1, with TRBD2 matching over 14 bases. The material was CD4+ or CD8+ T cells sorted from blood, obtained in a trial of the OX40 agonist ivuxolimab. The origin of this receptor is an adult with an advanced solid tumor such as melanoma, head and neck, liver or kidney cancer. CDR3 protein: CASIPRGTSGRGVYNEQFF. The CDR3 nucleotides read TGTGCCAGCATCCCCCGAGGGACTAGCGGGAGAGGGGTCTACAATGAGCAGTTCTTC.